The source of this T cell receptor (beta chain) is a study of identical twins' blood T cells. This CDR3 contains 13 residues. Trimming stripped 3 bases from V and 4 bases from J, with 4 bases between. Authors' processing steps: Per-library CDR3 reads ranged roughly 2 to 4 million; clonotypes, ~95,000 to ~550,000. A single record per CDR3 protein comes from TCRdb applying MiXCR to the 5' RACE reads. The V and J calls and clone size come from TCRdb's table, not from the authors' own analysis. This sample has 300,000 to 400,000 distinct CDR3 sequences, with over 25% found just once. The TCR sequence derives from a woman aged 18-55 years in good health. The chain has TRBV12-3 or TRBV12-4 and TRBJ1-6; no reliable D call. The sample was PBMCs. The CDR3 DNA reads as TGTGCCAGCAGTTTCGTTTATAATTCACCCCTCCACTTT. It codes for CASSFVYNSPLHF.